These 23 T cell receptor beta chains were all obtained from the same sample, sequenced in a study of CD8 T cells in ankylosing spondylitis. TCRdb fed the 5' RACE reads into MiXCR, producing one record per CDR3 protein. The table shows about 400,000 distinct CDR3 sequences, with about 20% occurring only once. These receptors' targets are unknown. Study outcomes and limitations: In ankylosing spondylitis blood, a motif of roughly 8 highly homologous TCR beta variants appeared characteristic.

The sequenced sample was blood, either unsorted or a sorted T cell fraction (not recorded which). The receptors originated from a male donor with ankylosing spondylitis.

This clonotype was picked up a small number of times. The chain links TRBV20-1 to TRBJ1-6; possibly TRBD1 for D (5 bases). The CDR3 has 13 residues. Germline CDR1 DFQATT, CDR2 SNEGSKA (reference sequence). V gave up 3 bases and J gave up 10 bases, with 13 bases separating them. This CDR3 is CSASRALRSPLHF. The CDR3 bases are TGCAGTGCTAGCAGGGCGCTGCGATCACCCCTCCACTTT.

V is TRBV29-1 and J is TRBJ2-7; 7 bases are a match to TRBD1. The germline CDR1 and CDR2 sequences are SQVTM and ANQGSEA. The V segment lost 0 bases and the J segment 8 bases; nucleotides outside the gene matches: 19. There are 17 residues in the CDR3. The CDR3 DNA reads as TGCAGCGTTGAAGATTGGAATGTGAGACAGGGCCGAGAAAAGCAGTACTTC. Translating gives CSVEDWNVRQGREKQYF.

This rearrangement joins TRBV5-1 to TRBJ2-3; no firm D call. The CDR3 totals 14 residues. The V gene lost 0 bases and the J gene lost 1 base, with 6 bases spanning the gap. Germline V gene lookup returns CDR1 SGHRS and CDR2 YFSETQ. The CDR3 region is CASSLESGTDTQYF. CDR3 nucleotide sequence: TGCGCCAGCAGCTTGGAAAGCGGCACAGATACGCAGTATTTT. The full variable domain, in which reference TRBV5-1 and TRBJ2-3 provide the parts outside the CDR3, is KAGVTQTPRYLIKTRGQQVTLSCSPISGHRSVSWYQQTPGQGLQFLFEYFSETQRNKGNFPGRFSGRQFSNSRSEMNVSTLELGDSALYLCASSLESGTDTQYFGPGTRLTVL.

The CDR3 region is CATSRDLAVYNEQFF. The CDR3 DNA sequence: TGTGCCACCAGCAGAGATCTGGCAGTCTACAATGAGCAGTTCTTC. The chain couples TRBV15 to TRBJ2-1; D is ambiguous. Germline V gene sequence: CDR1 LNHNV, CDR2 YYDKDF (reference sequence). This CDR3 spans 15 amino acids. Trimming removed 0 bases at V and 3 bases at J, with 9 bases between.

The chain recombines TRBV9 with TRBJ2-7; the match to TRBD2 covers 8 bases. The ends lost 6 bases at V and 0 bases at J; junction bases unmatched: 5. Germline CDR1 and CDR2: SGDLS and YYNGEE. The CDR3 loop spans 14 amino acids. The CDR3 sequence: CASNTGTSSYEQYF. The CDR3 nucleotides are TGTGCCAGCAACACCGGGACTAGCTCCTACGAGCAGTACTTC.

This chain links TRBV20-1 with TRBJ1-1; D unclear. Germline CDR1 reads DFQATT; CDR2 reads SNEGSKA (reference sequence). The CDR3 covers 14 residues. V was shortened by 5 bases and J by 12 bases, with 25 bases between the two germline ends. Here the CDR3 DNA reads TGCAGTGCTGGCCTCCCCGTGGAGGGAGGGAAAACTTTCTTT. It translates to CSAGLPVEGGKTFF.

The sample holds a few counts of this clonotype. The chain combines TRBV2 with TRBJ2-2, with D perhaps TRBD2 (7 bases). Trimming pared 4 bases from V and 4 bases from J, leaving 13 bases between. There are 15 residues in the CDR3. Germline CDR1 and CDR2: SNHLY and FYNNEI. CDR3 coding DNA: TGTGCCAGCAGTGTACGGGGGGCGCTCACCGGGGAGCTGTTTTTT. It encodes CASSVRGALTGELFF.

This clonotype was detected a few times. The chain couples TRBV5-1 to TRBJ2-7, with TRBD1 as a possible D gene (7 bases). The CDR3 runs to 14 residues. V lost 3 bases, J lost 0 bases, and 10 bases lay in between. Germline CDR1 reads SGHRS; CDR2 reads YFSETQ. The CDR3 protein is CASSSGGSSYEQYF. CDR3 DNA sequence: TGCGCCAGCAGCTCAGGGGGGAGCTCCTACGAGCAGTACTTC.

The gene calls are TRBV4-1 and TRBJ1-5, with no clear D. The V gene's germline CDR1 is MGHRA and CDR2 YSYEKL. This CDR3 comprises 15 residues. Trimming took off 0 bases at V and 3 bases at J, with 9 bases between the two ends. CDR3: CASSQDPTYNQPQHF. The DNA of the CDR3 is TGCGCCAGCAGCCAAGATCCCACCTACAATCAGCCCCAGCATTTT.

Only a few counts were recorded for this clonotype. The genes are TRBV18 and TRBJ2-7; 9 nucleotides match TRBD1. The CDR3 has 15 residues. The germline gives CDR1 KGHSH, CDR2 LQKENI. The ends lost 3 bases at V and 0 bases at J; junction bases unmatched: 3. The CDR3 region has the DNA TGTGCCAGCTCACCCCAGACAGGGGGCTCCTACGAGCAGTACTTC. It is translated as CASSPQTGGSYEQYF.

The V gene is TRBV28, the J gene TRBJ2-7; D gene unclear. The CDR3 is made up of 14 amino acids. The germline V gene has CDR1 MDHEN and CDR2 SYDVKM. Trimming removed 3 bases from V and 2 bases from J, with 11 bases in between. In DNA form, the CDR3 reads TGTGCCAGCAGTTTGCCCCTCGGACCCTACGAGCAGTACTTC. Its protein product is CASSLPLGPYEQYF.

The chain couples TRBV12-3 or TRBV12-4 to TRBJ2-1; tentative D call: TRBD2 (6 bases). V lost 5 bases to trimming and J lost 6 bases, with 11 bases between them. This CDR3 spans 13 amino acids. Written as DNA, the CDR3 is TGTGCCAGCAGTGACCTAGCGATCAATGAGCAGTTCTTC. Its protein is CASSDLAINEQFF.

There are a few counts of this clonotype. The gene calls are TRBV2 and TRBJ2-7, with D unresolved. The germline V and J ends were trimmed by 1 base and 7 bases, with 14 bases remaining between them. The germline V gene encodes CDR1 SNHLY and CDR2 FYNNEI. This CDR3 is built from 14 residues. The CDR3 loop reads CASSEEDVLGEQYF. In nucleotides, the CDR3 is TGTGCCAGCAGTGAAGAGGACGTTTTGGGGGAGCAGTACTTC.

The CDR3 DNA follows: TGTGCCAGCTCTCGGGAAAGGGGGACTGAAGCTTTCTTT. This translates into CASSRERGTEAFF. The gene calls are TRBV5-5 and TRBJ1-1, with D possibly being TRBD1 (6 bases). Trimming cost V 7 bases and J 5 bases, with 15 bases left between them. Germline V gene sequence: CDR1 SGHKS, CDR2 YYEKEE (reference sequence). CDR3 size: 13 residues.

V gene TRBV7-6 combines with J gene TRBJ2-5; 7 positions match TRBD2. CDR3 length: 16 residues. V lost 5 bases to trimming and J lost 1 base; unmatched junction nucleotides: 10. Germline lookup yields CDR1 SGHVS and CDR2 FNYEAQ. The CDR3 loop is CASSPGRASGQETQYF. The CDR3 nucleotides read TGTGCCAGCAGCCCCGGTAGGGCTAGCGGCCAAGAGACCCAGTACTTC.

This clonotype was picked up a small number of times. The chain combines TRBV6-2 or TRBV6-3 with TRBJ2-1; the D is unclear. Germline V gives CDR1 MNHEY, CDR2 SVGEGT. This CDR3 region has 11 residues. V gave up 7 bases and J gave up 5 bases, with 6 bases separating them. CDR3 sequence (DNA): TGTGCCAGCACCCCCAACAATGAGCAGTTCTTC. Protein: CASTPNNEQFF.

V gene TRBV7-3 combines with J gene TRBJ2-7; possible D gene TRBD2, 5 bases. Deletions cut 5 bases from V and 1 base from J, with 21 bases between. The CDR3 covers 17 residues. Germline assignment: CDR1 SGHTA and CDR2 FQGTGA. The CDR3 here is CASSPAPGSSGSYEQYF. In DNA, the CDR3 is TGTGCCAGCAGCCCCGCCCCAGGTAGTTCGGGGTCCTACGAGCAGTACTTC.

This clonotype has only a few counts. This chain links TRBV5-1 with TRBJ2-7; TRBD2 matches at 11 bases. The V gene end was trimmed by 2 bases and the J gene end by 1 base; junction bases not matched to a gene: 8. From germline, CDR1 is SGHRS and CDR2 YFSETQ. The CDR3 contains 17 residues. In nucleotides, the CDR3 is TGCGCCAGCAGCTTAAGTCCCGGGACTAGCGGTTCCTACGAGCAGTACTTC. It yields the protein CASSLSPGTSGSYEQYF.

This chain uses TRBV27 with TRBJ2-2; D is unresolved. CDR3 length equals 16 residues. The V gene lost 2 bases and the J gene lost 0 bases, with 10 bases spanning the gap. CDR1 MNHEY and CDR2 SMNVEV come from the germline V gene (reference sequence). This CDR3 is CASSLRFWSNTGELFF. CDR3 nucleotide sequence: TGTGCCAGCAGTTTAAGGTTTTGGTCGAACACCGGGGAGCTGTTTTTT.

Ten or more counts support this clonotype. The chain carries TRBV7-3 and TRBJ2-3, with 8 bases that match TRBD2. The germline V gene has CDR1 SGHTA and CDR2 FQGTGA. This CDR3 comprises 15 residues. With V trimmed by 5 bases and J by 0 bases, 4 bases remained unmatched. The DNA of the CDR3 is TGTGCCAGCAGCAAGGGACTAGGGAGCACAGATACGCAGTATTTT. Protein sequence: CASSKGLGSTDTQYF.

The chain joins TRBV12-3 or TRBV12-4 to TRBJ1-4, with D tentatively TRBD1 (6 bases). The germline V and J ends were trimmed by 7 bases and 16 bases, with 25 bases remaining between them. The CDR3 length is 14 residues. CDR3 loop: CASKPPGHNPRQFF. The CDR3 DNA follows: TGTGCCAGCAAGCCTCCGGGACACAACCCCCGACAGTTTTTT.

This clonotype was counted between two and nine times. The V and J genes are TRBV25-1 and TRBJ2-7; 8 bases fit TRBD1. J gave up 4 bases and V 5 bases, and 16 bases lay outside the gene matches. CDR3 size: 17 residues. Per the germline V gene, CDR1 is MGHDK and CDR2 is SYGVNS. The CDR3 DNA follows: TGTGCCAGCAGTCCACCCCAGGACAGGGAAGCCGGGTACGAGCAGTACTTC. Residues: CASSPPQDREAGYEQYF.

V usage is TRBV4-3 and J usage is TRBJ1-6; no clear D gene. CDR3 length: 13 residues. The V end lost 3 bases, the J end lost 10 bases, and 10 bases lay between the germline ends. Germline V gene sequence: CDR1 LGHNA, CDR2 YSLEER. CDR3 in amino acids: CASSQTTPSPLHF. In DNA, the CDR3 is TGCGCCAGCAGCCAGACGACACCGTCACCCCTCCACTTT.